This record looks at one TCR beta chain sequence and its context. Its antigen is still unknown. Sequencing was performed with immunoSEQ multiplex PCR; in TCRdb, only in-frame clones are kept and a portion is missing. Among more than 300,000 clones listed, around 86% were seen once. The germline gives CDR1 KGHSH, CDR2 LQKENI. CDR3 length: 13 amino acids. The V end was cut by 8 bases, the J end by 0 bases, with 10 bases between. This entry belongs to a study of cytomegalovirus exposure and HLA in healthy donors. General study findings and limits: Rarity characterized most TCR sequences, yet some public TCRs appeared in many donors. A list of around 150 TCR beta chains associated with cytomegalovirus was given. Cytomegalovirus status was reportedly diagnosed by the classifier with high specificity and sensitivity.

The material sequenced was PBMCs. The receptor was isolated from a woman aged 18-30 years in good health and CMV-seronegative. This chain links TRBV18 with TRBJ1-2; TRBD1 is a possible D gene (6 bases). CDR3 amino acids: CASTGQPNYGYTF. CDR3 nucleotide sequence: TGTGCCAGCACCGGACAGCCTAACTATGGCTACACCTTC.